This passage covers 26 T cell receptor beta chains from one sample sequenced in a study of blood T cell repertoires in COVID-19. The table came from immunoSEQ multiplex PCR; TCRdb's copy has only in-frame clones and leaves some out. The profile shows about 140,000 clones, 80% to 85% of them singletons. Sequencing was done on a sample of peripheral blood. The receptor set was obtained from a woman aged 55-70 years with active or convalescent COVID-19.

This sequence joins TRBV7-2 and TRBJ2-7, with a tentative D call TRBD1 (5 bases). CDR1 and CDR2 (germline): SGHTA, FQGNSA. The CDR3 spans 14 residues. V shed 5 bases and J shed 3 bases, with 14 bases lying between them. The CDR3 region is CASSRQGGGYEQYF. The CDR3 nucleotides read TGTGCCAGCAGCCGTCAGGGTGGCGGCTACGAGCAGTACTTC.

The chain recombines TRBV28 with TRBJ1-1; weak D call: TRBD1 (6 bases). Between the trimmed V and J ends, which lost 4 bases and 6 bases, there was a span of 15 bases. There are 14 residues in the CDR3. Germline CDR1 MDHEN, CDR2 SYDVKM. CDR3 nucleotide sequence: TGTGCCAGCAGTTATACAGGGTTTCGGGCTGAAGCTTTCTTT. Protein product: CASSYTGFRAEAFF.

This sequence joins TRBV2 and TRBJ2-3; 8 bases map to TRBD2. The length of the CDR3 is 14 residues. Germline values: CDR1 SNHLY, CDR2 FYNNEI. J lost 4 bases, V lost 5 bases, and 5 bases had no gene match. CDR3 loop: CASSRAGEADTQYF. The CDR3 DNA reads as TGTGCCAGCAGTCGAGCGGGGGAGGCAGATACGCAGTATTTT.

The rearrangement links TRBV7-8 to TRBJ1-6; D not certain. V was trimmed by 5 bases and J by 6 bases, leaving 14 bases between them. In germline, CDR1 is SGHVS, CDR2 FQNEAQ. The CDR3 consists of 15 residues. The CDR3, as DNA: TGTGCCAGCAGCCTCGGTCTCGAGAGTAATTCACCCCTCCACTTT. Protein: CASSLGLESNSPLHF.

The gene calls are TRBV5-1 and TRBJ2-3; TRBD2 is a possible D gene (6 bases). Germline V gene lookup returns CDR1 SGHRS and CDR2 YFSETQ. V was pared by 7 bases and J by 0 bases, with 12 bases between. CDR3 size: 14 residues. The CDR3: CASARDFSTDTQYF. The CDR3 region has the DNA TGCGCCAGCGCCCGGGACTTTAGCACAGATACGCAGTATTTT.

V and J are TRBV5-1 and TRBJ2-2, with D unclear. Germline loops: CDR1 SGHRS, CDR2 YFSETQ. This CDR3 contains 15 residues. Deletions cut 0 bases from V and 5 bases from J, with 11 bases between. The CDR3 sequence is CASSLASRSTGELFF. CDR3 nucleotide sequence: TGCGCCAGCAGCTTGGCGTCGAGGAGTACCGGGGAGCTGTTTTTT.

The chain joins TRBV19 to TRBJ2-5; TRBD2 is a possible D gene (6 bases). The ends were cut back, 5 bases at V and 7 bases at J, with 26 bases in the middle. Germline values: CDR1 LNHDA, CDR2 SQIVND (reference sequence). The CDR3 is 17 residues long. CDR3 region: CASSVQLPGLLGGTQYF. The CDR3 DNA sequence: TGTGCCAGTAGTGTCCAACTCCCGGGACTGCTGGGGGGGACCCAGTACTTC. The variable domain in full, with the rest retrieved from reference TRBV19 and TRBJ2-5, is DGGITQSPKYLFRKEGQNVTLSCEQNLNHDAMYWYRQDPGQGLRLIYYSQIVNDFQKGDIAEGYSVSREKKESFPLTVTSAQKNPTAFYLCASSVQLPGLLGGTQYFGPGTRLLVL.

The CDR3 reads CASSTGNPRGLGWNSPLHF. CDR3 bases: TGTGCCAGCAGTACAGGCAACCCCAGGGGCCTTGGTTGGAATTCACCCCTCCACTTT. The chain recombines TRBV5-5 with TRBJ1-6, with a possible D match to TRBD1 (6 bases). The CDR3 has 19 amino acids. Trimming took off 5 bases at V and 7 bases at J, with 28 bases between the two ends. Per germline, CDR1 SGHKS and CDR2 YYEKEE (reference sequence).

This sequence joins TRBV2 and TRBJ1-1; the D gene is possibly TRBD1 (6 bases). There are 17 residues in the CDR3. Between the trimmed V and J ends, which lost 2 bases and 0 bases, there was a span of 16 bases. Germline V gene data show CDR1 as SNHLY and CDR2 as FYNNEI. CDR3: CASSELVGGSLNTEAFF. The CDR3, as DNA: TGTGCCAGCAGTGAATTGGTAGGGGGAAGTTTGAACACTGAAGCTTTCTTT.

The chain couples TRBV5-1 to TRBJ2-2; TRBD1 is a possible D gene (5 bases). The V gene lost 4 bases and the J gene lost 10 bases, with 14 bases spanning the gap. CDR3 size: 13 residues. Germline V gene lookup returns CDR1 SGHRS and CDR2 YFSETQ. The DNA for the CDR3 is TGCGCCAGCAGCCCGCAGGGTGCTGAGGAGCTGTTTTTT. Translated, it gives CASSPQGAEELFF.

V and J are TRBV12-3 or TRBV12-4 and TRBJ2-2; D ambiguous. V lost 3 bases, J lost 8 bases, and 7 bases lay in between. CDR3 length: 12 residues. CDR3 region: CASSFTVGELFF. The CDR3 DNA sequence: TGTGCCAGCAGTTTTACGGTGGGGGAGCTGTTTTTT.

V and J are TRBV5-1 and TRBJ1-2; D gene uncertain. Germline CDR1 SGHRS, CDR2 YFSETQ. The CDR3 is made up of 13 amino acids. V lost 4 bases to trimming and J lost 6 bases, with 13 bases between them. CDR3 loop: CASSPYEEDGYTF. DNA of the CDR3: TGCGCCAGCAGCCCCTACGAGGAGGATGGCTACACCTTC.

The chain is built from TRBV19 and TRBJ2-3; 13 bases align to TRBD2. V lost 5 bases to trimming and J lost 2 bases; unmatched junction nucleotides: 7. The CDR3 runs to 17 residues. Germline loops: CDR1 LNHDA, CDR2 SQIVND (reference sequence). The CDR3 sequence: CASSSRTSGGSTDTQYF. CDR3 DNA: TGTGCCAGTAGTTCCCGGACTAGCGGGGGCTCCACAGATACGCAGTATTTT.

The chain recombines TRBV11-2 with TRBJ1-2; 8 bases are shared with TRBD1. The CDR3 is 14 amino acids. The ends lost 1 base at V and 4 bases at J; junction bases unmatched: 2. The germline gives CDR1 SGHAT, CDR2 FQNNGV. The CDR3 nucleotides are TGTGCCAGCAGCTTAGGGCAGGGGGCCTATGGCTACACCTTC. This sequence encodes CASSLGQGAYGYTF. The full variable domain, rest sourced from reference TRBV11-2 and TRBJ1-2, is EAGVAQSPRYKIIEKRQSVAFWCNPISGHATLYWYQQILGQGPKLLIQFQNNGVVDDSQLPKDRFSAERLKGVDSTLKIQPAKLEDSAVYLCASSLGQGAYGYTFGSGTRLTVV.

J is TRBJ2-2 and V is TRBV6-5, with 7 bases that match TRBD2. Trimming took 0 bases from V and 7 from J; bases not matched to a gene: 5. This CDR3 comprises 15 residues. Per the germline V gene, CDR1 is MNHEY and CDR2 is SVGAGI. In nucleotides, the CDR3 is TGTGCCAGCAGTTACTCGGGCGGGAGAATCGGGGAGCTGTTTTTT. This codes for CASSYSGGRIGELFF.

The chain combines TRBV30 with TRBJ2-1; TRBD2 agrees at 7 bases. Trimming removed 0 bases from V and 6 bases from J; junction bases left unmatched: 8. The length of the CDR3 is 15 residues. The germline CDR1 and CDR2 sequences are GTSNPN and SVGIG (reference sequence). The CDR3 sequence is CAWSVPREKGNEQFF. CDR3 in DNA: TGTGCCTGGAGTGTACCGCGGGAGAAGGGCAATGAGCAGTTCTTC. Full variable domain (rest looked up from reference TRBV30 and TRBJ2-1): SQTIHQWPATLVQPVGSPLSLECTVEGTSNPNLYWYRQAAGRGLQLLFYSVGIGQISSEVPQNLSASRPQDRQFILSSKKLLLSDSGFYLCAWSVPREKGNEQFFGPGTRLTVL.

A word on this clone: The junction departs from the called germline gene at one end, perhaps through a read error. The chain is built from TRBV2 and TRBJ2-3; 10 bases are a match to TRBD2. This CDR3 has 15 residues. Per germline, CDR1 SNHLY and CDR2 FYNNEI. For the CDR3, the DNA is TGTGCCAGCATATCGGCTAGCGGGGGCACAAATACGCAGTATTTT. This sequence encodes CASISASGGTNTQYF.

The V gene is TRBV10-3, the J gene TRBJ1-6; 7 bases are shared with TRBD1. CDR1 is ENHRY, CDR2 SYGVKD, per germline. Trimming at V came to 4 bases and at J to 5 bases, leaving 5 bases not matched to a gene. The CDR3 covers 15 residues. In DNA, the CDR3 is TGTGCCATCAGTGCAGAGACAGGGAATAATTCACCCCTCCACTTT. It translates to CAISAETGNNSPLHF.

The chain uses TRBV28 and TRBJ1-5, with D hard to call. The CDR3 extends over 14 amino acids. CDR1 MDHEN and CDR2 SYDVKM come from the germline V gene. Trimming shortened V by 6 bases and J by 4 bases, and 13 bases separated the two germline ends. The CDR3 coding sequence is TGTGCCAGCAGCTTAACCGGGATAAATCAGCCCCAGCATTTT. Translation gives CASSLTGINQPQHF.

The chain joins TRBV24-1 to TRBJ2-7; D unclear. V lost 0 bases, J lost 6 bases, and 8 bases lay in between. Germline V lookup: CDR1 KGHDR, CDR2 SFDVKD. This CDR3 is 13 amino acids long. The CDR3 DNA reads TGTGCCACCAGTGATTTGAACAGCCCCGAGCAGTACTTC. Translating it yields CATSDLNSPEQYF.

CDR3 sequence: CASTLAGNTGELFF. Here the CDR3 DNA reads TGTGCCAGCACCCTAGCGGGAAACACCGGGGAGCTGTTTTTT. The chain links TRBV2 to TRBJ2-2; 9 bases fit TRBD2. The CDR3 has 14 amino acids. V shed 7 bases, J shed 2 bases, and the junction held 2 bases outside the gene matches. The germline gives CDR1 SNHLY, CDR2 FYNNEI.

This chain uses TRBV4-1 with TRBJ1-2, with D uncertain. V lost 3 bases and J 0 bases, leaving 11 bases between the germline ends. CDR3 length equals 15 residues. In germline, CDR1 is MGHRA, CDR2 YSYEKL. The CDR3 nucleotides read TGCGCCAGCAGCCATCGTACGGGTACTAACTATGGCTACACCTTC. Its translation: CASSHRTGTNYGYTF.

The chain is built from TRBV2 and TRBJ1-4, with D uncertain. The CDR3 totals 15 residues. The V and J ends lost 3 bases and 3 bases respectively, with 11 bases between them. The germline gives CDR1 SNHLY, CDR2 FYNNEI. The CDR3, as DNA: TGTGCCAGCAGTGATGGGCAGGTTCCTAATGAAAAACTGTTTTTT. Translated, it gives CASSDGQVPNEKLFF.

The chain has TRBV21-1 and TRBJ1-5; the DNA was not compared with TRBD1, the D call given in the table. TRBV21-1 is a listed pseudogene. CDR3 length equals 14 residues. The CDR3 nucleotides are TGTGCCAGCAGCAAAAGGGGGTTGTGGGAGCCCCAGCATTTT. It yields the protein CASSKRGLWEPQHF.

This rearrangement joins TRBV28 to TRBJ2-1; 8 bases agree with TRBD2. V was pared by 6 bases and J by 14 bases, with 9 bases of the junction left unmatched. The CDR3 is 12 residues long. CDR1 is MDHEN and CDR2 is SYDVKM in the germline V gene. The CDR3 nucleotides read TGTGCCAGCAGGGGAACTAGCGGCCACGAGTTCTTC. Its protein is CASRGTSGHEFF.

This chain joins TRBV29-1 and TRBJ2-3; 12 nucleotides match TRBD2. The CDR3 runs to 15 residues. The germline V gene has CDR1 SQVTM and CDR2 ANQGSEA. J was trimmed by 4 bases and V by 7 bases; bases with no gene match: 9. CDR3 DNA sequence: TGCAGCGCCAGTCTAGCGGGAGGGAGGGCAGATACGCAGTATTTT. Translated: CSASLAGGRADTQYF.